This T cell receptor beta chain was recovered during a study of blood T cell repertoires in COVID-19. Turning to the study itself: COVID-19 samples from acute and convalescent phases originated in the United States, Italy and Spain. Sources were T cells, B-cell-depleted T cells, or PBMCs; the material itself was cDNA or gDNA.

Study processing details: The authors estimated nucleated cell counts from reference gene primer amplification. Using immunoSEQ multiplex PCR, the repertoire was profiled, and TCRdb retains in-frame clones only, with some absent. That table gives V, J and clone size, and the DNA gave D and trimming. The data show about 210,000 clones, with 80% to 90% seen just once and 2.5% to 3% held by the top ten. Only one count was recorded for this clone. The sequence derives from a woman between 40 and 50 years old with active or convalescent COVID-19. Sequenced input: peripheral blood.

DNA for the CDR3: TGTGCTAGTGGTTTCCCAAGACAGGGGTCTCTCGGGGAGCTGTTTTTT. Translated: CASGFPRQGSLGELFF. The chain recombines TRBV12-5 with TRBJ2-2, with 8 nucleotides matching TRBD1. This CDR3 region has 16 residues. V lost 3 bases, J lost 7 bases, and 10 bases stayed unmatched. The germline gives CDR1 LGHNT, CDR2 FRNRAP.